A single sample gave rise to the 9 T cell receptor beta chains below, sequenced in a study of CD8 T cells in Susac syndrome. RNA, at about 0.45 to 1 ug, was reverse transcribed with random hexamers. TCRdb passed the immunoSEQ multiplex PCR reads through MiXCR, listing each CDR3 protein once. The sample lists roughly 160,000 distinct CDR3 sequences; around 95% were seen once. The sequenced material came from CD4+ T cells from PBMCs. Receptor source: a human donor with Susac syndrome.

V gene TRBV24-1 combines with J gene TRBJ2-5, with TRBD1 identical over 8 bases. The CDR3 runs 14 residues. Losses at the gene ends were 2 bases for V and 5 bases for J; bases not matched to a gene: 3. Per germline, CDR1 KGHDR and CDR2 SFDVKD. The CDR3 here is CATSDSGGAETQYF. DNA of the CDR3: TGTGCCACCAGTGATTCAGGGGGCGCGGAGACCCAGTACTTC.

The chain joins TRBV15 to TRBJ1-5, with a possible D match to TRBD1 (5 bases). Trimming took 2 bases from V and 2 from J, leaving 7 bases between them. CDR1 LNHNV and CDR2 YYDKDF come from the germline V gene (reference sequence). The CDR3 covers 14 residues. The CDR3 DNA is TGTGCCACCAGCAGAATGGGGGGCAATCAGCCCCAGCATTTT. As protein: CATSRMGGNQPQHF.

This chain joins TRBV15 and TRBJ2-1, with a possible D match to TRBD2 (5 bases). With 7 bases removed from V and 2 bases from J, the gap between germline ends came to 18 bases. There are 16 residues in the CDR3. CDR1 is LNHNV and CDR2 is YYDKDF in the germline V gene (reference sequence). The CDR3: CATTDRRGGAYNEQFF. The CDR3 DNA reads TGTGCCACCACCGACCGCCGCGGAGGTGCCTACAATGAGCAGTTCTTC.

J is TRBJ2-6 and V is TRBV30; D not certain. Germline V gene sequence: CDR1 GTSNPN, CDR2 SVGIG (reference sequence). This CDR3 comprises 13 residues. Trimming took 7 bases from V and 3 from J, leaving 10 bases between them. DNA of the CDR3: TGTGCCTTTCCCCGATATGGGGCCAACGTCCTGACTTTC. Translated, it gives CAFPRYGANVLTF.

The chain has TRBV5-1 and TRBJ2-5; D call uncertain. The CDR3 sequence is 16 residues long. Germline V gives CDR1 SGHRS, CDR2 YFSETQ. Trimming took off 3 bases at V and 2 bases at J, with 17 bases between the two ends. CDR3 sequence reads: CASSSRAMGRQETQYF. Written as DNA, the CDR3 is TGCGCCAGCAGCTCACGGGCAATGGGCCGGCAAGAGACCCAGTACTTC. The complete variable domain, with remaining parts taken from reference TRBV5-1 and TRBJ2-5, reads KAGVTQTPRYLIKTRGQQVTLSCSPISGHRSVSWYQQTPGQGLQFLFEYFSETQRNKGNFPGRFSGRQFSNSRSEMNVSTLELGDSALYLCASSSRAMGRQETQYFGPGTRLLVL.

This chain links TRBV30 with TRBJ2-7; 8 positions agree with TRBD2. Germline trimming cut 5 bases from V and 3 bases from J; bases unmatched to any gene: 3. This CDR3 is built from 12 residues. Per the germline V gene, CDR1 is GTSNPN and CDR2 is SVGIG (reference sequence). The CDR3 is CAWGSGDYEQYF. The CDR3 DNA reads as TGTGCCTGGGGTAGCGGGGACTACGAGCAGTACTTC.

This clonotype was picked up a small number of times. V gene TRBV28 combines with J gene TRBJ1-1, with D maybe TRBD1 (5 bases). The germline V gene encodes CDR1 MDHEN and CDR2 SYDVKM. This CDR3 is built from 13 residues. The germline V and J ends were trimmed by 1 base and 5 bases, with 8 bases remaining between them. The CDR3, as DNA: TGTGCCAGCAGTTTATCAGGGAGAACTGAAGCTTTCTTT. The encoded protein is CASSLSGRTEAFF.

CDR3 loop: CASSLQLAGAYEQYF. CDR3 bases: TGTGCCAGCAGCTTACAACTAGCGGGAGCCTACGAGCAGTACTTC. The rearrangement links TRBV5-4 to TRBJ2-7; 11 nucleotides agree with TRBD2. The CDR3 contains 15 residues. Germline-derived CDR1 and CDR2 are SGHNT and YYREEE (reference sequence). After removal of 2 bases from V and 2 bases from J, the junction contained 3 bases not matched to a gene.

This clonotype appeared a single time. The chain recombines TRBV14 with TRBJ1-1, with D possibly matching TRBD1 (5 bases). Germline V gene lookup returns CDR1 SGHDN and CDR2 FVKESK. The length of the CDR3 is 15 residues. V was clipped by 4 bases and J by 1 base, with 13 bases between them. CDR3 coding DNA: TGTGCCAGCAGCCCCCTGAGGGGCCCGAACACTGAAGCTTTCTTT. Its translation is CASSPLRGPNTEAFF.